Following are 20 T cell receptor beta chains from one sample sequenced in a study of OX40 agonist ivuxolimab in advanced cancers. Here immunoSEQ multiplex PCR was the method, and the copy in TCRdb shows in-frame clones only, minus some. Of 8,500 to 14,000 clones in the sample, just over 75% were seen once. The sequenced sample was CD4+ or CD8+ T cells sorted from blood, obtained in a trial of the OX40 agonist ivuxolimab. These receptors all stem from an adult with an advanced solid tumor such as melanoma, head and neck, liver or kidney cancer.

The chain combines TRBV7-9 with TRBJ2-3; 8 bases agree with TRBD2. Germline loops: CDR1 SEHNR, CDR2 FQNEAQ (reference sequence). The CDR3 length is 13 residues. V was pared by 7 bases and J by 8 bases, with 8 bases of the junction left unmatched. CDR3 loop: CASTPSGGFTQYF. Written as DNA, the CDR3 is TGTGCCAGCACCCCCAGCGGGGGATTTACGCAGTATTTT.

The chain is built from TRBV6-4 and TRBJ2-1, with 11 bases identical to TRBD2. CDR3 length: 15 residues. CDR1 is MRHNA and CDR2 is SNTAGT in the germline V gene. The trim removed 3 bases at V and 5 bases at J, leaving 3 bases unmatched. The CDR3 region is CASSEGLAENNEQFF. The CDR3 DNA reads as TGTGCCAGCAGTGAGGGACTAGCGGAAAACAATGAGCAGTTCTTC.

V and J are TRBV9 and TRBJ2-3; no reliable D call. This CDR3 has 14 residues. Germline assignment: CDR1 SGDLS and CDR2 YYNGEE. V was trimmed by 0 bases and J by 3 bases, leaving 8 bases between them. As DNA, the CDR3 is TGTGCCAGCAGCGTAGAGGCTTCTACAGATACGCAGTATTTT. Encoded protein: CASSVEASTDTQYF. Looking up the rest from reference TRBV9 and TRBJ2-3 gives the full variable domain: DSGVTQTPKHLITATGQRVTLRCSPRSGDLSVYWYQQSLDQGLQFLIQYYNGEERAKGNILERFSAQQFPDLHSELNLSSLELGDSALYFCASSVEASTDTQYFGPGTRLTVL.

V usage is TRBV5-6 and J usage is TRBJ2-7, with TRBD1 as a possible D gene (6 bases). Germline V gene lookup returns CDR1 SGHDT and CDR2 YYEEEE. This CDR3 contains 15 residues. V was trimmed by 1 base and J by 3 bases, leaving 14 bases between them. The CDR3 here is CASSLLSGERYEQYF. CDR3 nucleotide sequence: TGTGCCAGCAGCTTGTTGTCAGGGGAGCGCTACGAGCAGTACTTC.

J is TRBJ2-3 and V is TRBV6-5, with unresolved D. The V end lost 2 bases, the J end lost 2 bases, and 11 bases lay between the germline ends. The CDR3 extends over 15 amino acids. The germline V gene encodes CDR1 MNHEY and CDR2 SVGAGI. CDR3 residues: CASSYGELFTDTQYF. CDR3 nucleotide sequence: TGTGCCAGCAGTTACGGGGAACTCTTCACAGATACGCAGTATTTT.

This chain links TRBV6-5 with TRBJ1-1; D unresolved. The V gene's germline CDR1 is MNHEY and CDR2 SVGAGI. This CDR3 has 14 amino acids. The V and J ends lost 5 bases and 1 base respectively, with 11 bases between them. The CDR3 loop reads CASSQGFGNTEAFF. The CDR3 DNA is TGTGCCAGCAGTCAAGGTTTCGGGAACACTGAAGCTTTCTTT.

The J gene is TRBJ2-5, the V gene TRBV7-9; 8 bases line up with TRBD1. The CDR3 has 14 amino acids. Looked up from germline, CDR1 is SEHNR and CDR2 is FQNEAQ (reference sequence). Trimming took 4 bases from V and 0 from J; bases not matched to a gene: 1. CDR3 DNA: TGTGCCAGCAGCTGGACAGGGTACCAAGAGACCCAGTACTTC. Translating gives CASSWTGYQETQYF.

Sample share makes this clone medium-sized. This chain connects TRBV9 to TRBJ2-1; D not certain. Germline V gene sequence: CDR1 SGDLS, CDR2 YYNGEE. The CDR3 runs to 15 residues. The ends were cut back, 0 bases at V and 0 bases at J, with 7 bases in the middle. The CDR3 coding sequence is TGTGCCAGCAGCGTAGGACGACTCTCCTACAATGAGCAGTTCTTC. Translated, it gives CASSVGRLSYNEQFF.

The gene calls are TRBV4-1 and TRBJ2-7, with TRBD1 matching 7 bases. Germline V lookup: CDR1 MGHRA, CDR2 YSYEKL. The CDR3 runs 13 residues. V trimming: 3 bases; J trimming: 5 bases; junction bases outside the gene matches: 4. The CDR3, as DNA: TGCGCCAGCAGCCACACAGGGGTAGACGAGCAGTACTTC. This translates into CASSHTGVDEQYF.

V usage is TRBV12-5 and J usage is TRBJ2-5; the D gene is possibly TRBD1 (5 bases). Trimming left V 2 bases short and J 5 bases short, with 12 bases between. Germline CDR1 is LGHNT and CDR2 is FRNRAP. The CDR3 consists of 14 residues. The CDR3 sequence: CASGLFQGDETQYF. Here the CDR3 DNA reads TGTGCTAGTGGTTTGTTCCAGGGTGACGAGACCCAGTACTTC.

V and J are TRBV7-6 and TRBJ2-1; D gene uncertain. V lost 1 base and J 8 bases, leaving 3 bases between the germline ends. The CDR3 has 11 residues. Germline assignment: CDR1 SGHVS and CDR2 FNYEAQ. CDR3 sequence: CASSLVDEQFF. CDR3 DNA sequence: TGTGCCAGCAGCTTAGTTGATGAGCAGTTCTTC.

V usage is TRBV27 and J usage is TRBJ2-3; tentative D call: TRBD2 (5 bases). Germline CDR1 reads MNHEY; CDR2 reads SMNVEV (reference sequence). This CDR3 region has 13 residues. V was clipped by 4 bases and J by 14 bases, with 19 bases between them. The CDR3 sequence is CASSSSRGLSWYF. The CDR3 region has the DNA TGTGCCAGCAGTTCCTCCCGGGGATTATCCTGGTATTTT.

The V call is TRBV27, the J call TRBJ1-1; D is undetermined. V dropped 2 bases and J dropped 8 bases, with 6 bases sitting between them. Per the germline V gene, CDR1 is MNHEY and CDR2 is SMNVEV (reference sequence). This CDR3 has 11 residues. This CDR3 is CASSLGREAFF. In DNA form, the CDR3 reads TGTGCCAGCAGTTTAGGCAGGGAAGCTTTCTTT.

CDR3 nucleotide sequence: TGTGCCAGTAGTATAGCGGGGGGAGGAGGAGGGCGTGAGGTAGAGACCCAGTACTTC. This encodes CASSIAGGGGGREVETQYF. V and J are TRBV19 and TRBJ2-5, with TRBD2 matching over 7 bases. The ends lost 1 base at V and 4 bases at J; junction bases unmatched: 18. Per germline, CDR1 LNHDA and CDR2 SQIVND (reference sequence). The length of the CDR3 is 19 residues.

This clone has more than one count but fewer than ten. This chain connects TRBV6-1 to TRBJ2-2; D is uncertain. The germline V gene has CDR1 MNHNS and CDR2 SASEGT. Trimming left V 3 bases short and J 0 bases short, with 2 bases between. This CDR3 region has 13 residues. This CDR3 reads CASSDTNTGELFF. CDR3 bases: TGTGCCAGCAGTGACACGAACACCGGGGAGCTGTTTTTT.

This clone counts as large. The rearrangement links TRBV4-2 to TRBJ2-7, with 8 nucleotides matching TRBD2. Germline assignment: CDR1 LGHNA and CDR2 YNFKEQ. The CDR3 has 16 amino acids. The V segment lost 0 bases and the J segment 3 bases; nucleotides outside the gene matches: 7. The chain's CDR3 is CASSQEEAGARYEQYF. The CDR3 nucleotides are TGTGCCAGCAGCCAAGAGGAAGCGGGGGCCCGCTACGAGCAGTACTTC.

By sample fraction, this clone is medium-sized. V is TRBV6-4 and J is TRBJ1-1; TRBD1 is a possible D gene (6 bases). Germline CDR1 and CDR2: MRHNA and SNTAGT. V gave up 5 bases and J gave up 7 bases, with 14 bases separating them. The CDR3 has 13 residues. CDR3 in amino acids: CASSRSIGGEAFF. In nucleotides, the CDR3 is TGTGCCAGCAGTCGCTCGATAGGGGGTGAAGCTTTCTTT.

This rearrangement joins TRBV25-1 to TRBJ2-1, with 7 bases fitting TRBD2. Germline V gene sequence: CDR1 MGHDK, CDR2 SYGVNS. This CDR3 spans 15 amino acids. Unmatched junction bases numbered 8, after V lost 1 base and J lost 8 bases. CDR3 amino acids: CASSESPAGGDEQFF. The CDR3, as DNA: TGTGCCAGCAGTGAATCACCGGCTGGGGGGGATGAGCAGTTCTTC.

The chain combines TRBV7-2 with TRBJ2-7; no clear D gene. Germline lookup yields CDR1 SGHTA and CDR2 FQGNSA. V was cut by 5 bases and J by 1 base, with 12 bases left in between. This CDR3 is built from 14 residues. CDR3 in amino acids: CASSQYPASYEQYF. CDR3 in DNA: TGTGCCAGCAGCCAGTACCCGGCTTCCTACGAGCAGTACTTC.

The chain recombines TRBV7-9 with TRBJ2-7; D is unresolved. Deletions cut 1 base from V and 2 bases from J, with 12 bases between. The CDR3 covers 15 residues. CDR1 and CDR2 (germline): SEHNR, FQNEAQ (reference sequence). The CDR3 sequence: CASSLVGTSTYEQYF. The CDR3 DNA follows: TGTGCCAGCAGCTTAGTTGGCACCAGTACCTACGAGCAGTACTTC.